What follows are 19 T cell receptor beta chains derived from one specimen sequenced in a study of CD8 T cells in Susac syndrome. RNA totalling roughly 0.5 to 1 ug underwent reverse transcription with random hexamers. Via MiXCR, TCRdb re-called the immunoSEQ multiplex PCR reads, giving one row per CDR3 protein. The sample gives 150,000 to 200,000 distinct CDR3 sequences, roughly 95% of which show up once; around 0.093% is in the top ten. The specimen was CD4+ T cells from PBMCs. The receptors originated from a human donor with multiple sclerosis.

The rearrangement links TRBV29-1 to TRBJ2-1; 7 positions match TRBD1. The CDR3 has 13 residues. Losses at the gene ends were 4 bases for V and 2 bases for J; bases not matched to a gene: 2. CDR1 is SQVTM and CDR2 is ANQGSEA in the germline V gene. The CDR3 DNA follows: TGCAGCGTTGGGACAGGTACCTACAATGAGCAGTTCTTC. Residues: CSVGTGTYNEQFF.

The chain combines TRBV12-3 or TRBV12-4 with TRBJ2-2, with 7 bases matching TRBD2. This CDR3 region has 14 residues. Unmatched junction bases numbered 6, after V lost 5 bases and J lost 6 bases. CDR3 loop: CASSPGLSSGELFF. The CDR3 nucleotides are TGTGCCAGCAGTCCGGGACTATCCTCCGGGGAGCTGTTTTTT.

This chain links TRBV29-1 with TRBJ1-1; TRBD1 is a possible D gene (5 bases). V lost 0 bases and J lost 4, with 9 bases in between. Germline V gene sequence: CDR1 SQVTM, CDR2 ANQGSEA. The length of the CDR3 is 13 residues. The CDR3 DNA is TGCAGCGTTGAAGACAGGGCGGCCACTGAAGCTTTCTTT. Amino acid sequence: CSVEDRAATEAFF.

The chain has TRBV7-8 and TRBJ2-7; 12 positions agree with TRBD2. Per the germline V gene, CDR1 is SGHVS and CDR2 is FQNEAQ. There are 17 residues in the CDR3. The junction had 10 bases not matched to a gene; V was cut back by 5 bases and J by 2 bases. The CDR3 sequence is CASSTRGLAGLAYEQYF. The CDR3 DNA follows: TGTGCCAGCAGCACTCGAGGACTAGCGGGACTTGCCTACGAGCAGTACTTC.

The chain couples TRBV6-2 or TRBV6-3 to TRBJ2-1; no definite D call. Trimming shortened V by 10 bases and J by 10 bases, and 23 bases separated the two germline ends. The CDR3 length is 14 residues. Germline values: CDR1 MNHEY, CDR2 SVGEGT. CDR3 region: CATLTLSKNQEQFF. The CDR3 nucleotides are TGTGCCACTTTGACGCTCTCAAAAAATCAGGAGCAGTTCTTC.

The rearrangement uses TRBV3-1 and TRBJ1-5, with unresolved D. The CDR3 has 14 amino acids. Trimming took 4 bases from V and 1 from J, leaving 8 bases between them. CDR1 LGHDT and CDR2 YNNKEL come from the germline V gene (reference sequence). Written as DNA, the CDR3 is TGTGCCAGCAGCCCCGGGGAGAGCAATCAGCCCCAGCATTTT. Protein product: CASSPGESNQPQHF.

The V call is TRBV12-3 or TRBV12-4, the J call TRBJ2-1; D uncertain. The ends were cut back, 3 bases at V and 2 bases at J, with 11 bases in the middle. The CDR3 extends over 15 amino acids. CDR3 DNA: TGTGCCAGCAGTTTTAGAAGTAACCCCTACAATGAGCAGTTCTTC. Protein: CASSFRSNPYNEQFF.

CDR3 amino acids: CASSYGGGGGANVLTF. CDR3 sequence (DNA): TGTGCCAGCAGTTACGGAGGGGGCGGTGGGGCCAACGTCCTGACTTTC. The chain employs TRBV6-2 or TRBV6-3 and TRBJ2-6; D is possibly TRBD1 (7 bases). With 2 bases removed from V and 3 bases from J, the gap between germline ends came to 11 bases. The length of the CDR3 is 16 residues. The germline V gene encodes CDR1 MNHEY and CDR2 SVGEGT.

The chain couples TRBV30 to TRBJ1-1; D remains unclear. This CDR3 contains 14 residues. Germline CDR1 is GTSNPN and CDR2 is SVGIG (reference sequence). The V and J ends lost 3 bases and 6 bases respectively, with 17 bases between them. Here the CDR3 reads CAWRGSYRQAEAFF. As DNA, the CDR3 is TGTGCCTGGAGGGGAAGTTATCGGCAGGCTGAAGCTTTCTTT.

The chain carries TRBV5-4 and TRBJ2-3; D call uncertain. CDR3 length: 12 residues. V was trimmed by 3 bases and J by 8 bases, leaving 10 bases between them. Germline V gives CDR1 SGHNT, CDR2 YYREEE (reference sequence). This CDR3 reads CASSSPPGTQYF. The CDR3 DNA is TGTGCCAGCAGCTCCCCCCCGGGTACGCAGTATTTT.

The rearrangement uses TRBV20-1 and TRBJ2-1; 10 positions match TRBD2. The CDR3 is made up of 15 amino acids. The ends lost 3 bases at V and 8 bases at J; junction bases unmatched: 10. Germline V gene lookup returns CDR1 DFQATT and CDR2 SNEGSKA (reference sequence). CDR3 sequence (DNA): TGCAGTGCTAGGCCAAGCGGGAGGGCCGGTTATGAGCAGTTCTTC. Protein: CSARPSGRAGYEQFF.

The J gene is TRBJ2-7, the V gene TRBV29-1; 7 positions match TRBD2. The CDR3 has 13 amino acids. The J segment lost 3 bases and the V segment lost 5 bases, leaving 7 bases of the junction unmatched. Germline V CDR1 and CDR2: SQVTM, ANQGSEA. The DNA for the CDR3 is TGCAGCGTTACGGTCGGGGGGTTCTACGAGCAGTACTTC. This codes for CSVTVGGFYEQYF.

The V gene is TRBV24-1, the J gene TRBJ2-7; 7 nucleotides line up with TRBD1. V was pared by 4 bases and J by 0 bases, with 5 bases of the junction left unmatched. In germline, CDR1 is KGHDR, CDR2 SFDVKD. CDR3 length: 15 amino acids. In DNA, the CDR3 is TGTGCCACCAGTGACGGACAGGCCTACTCCTACGAGCAGTACTTC. As protein: CATSDGQAYSYEQYF.

This chain links TRBV27 with TRBJ1-5; D is perhaps TRBD1 (6 bases). Germline CDR1 MNHEY, CDR2 SMNVEV (reference sequence). The CDR3 contains 13 residues. V lost 8 bases and J lost 5, with 13 bases in between. The CDR3 region is CASGPDRDQPQHF. Written as DNA, the CDR3 is TGTGCCAGCGGTCCGGACAGAGATCAGCCCCAGCATTTT.

The V and J genes are TRBV14 and TRBJ1-4; weak D call: TRBD1 (6 bases). The V end lost 0 bases, the J end lost 10 bases, and 18 bases lay between the germline ends. This CDR3 has 16 residues. Per the germline V gene, CDR1 is SGHDN and CDR2 is FVKESK. The CDR3 coding sequence is TGTGCCAGCAGCCAAGATTCGCACAGGGTTATCGCAAAACTGTTTTTT. Protein: CASSQDSHRVIAKLFF.

This clonotype showed up just once. The rearrangement uses TRBV6-2 or TRBV6-3 and TRBJ1-1; no clear D gene. Trimming took 2 bases from V and 0 from J, leaving 4 bases between them. This CDR3 region has 13 residues. The germline V gene has CDR1 MNHEY and CDR2 SVGEGT. The CDR3 here is CASSYIVNTEAFF. The CDR3 nucleotides read TGTGCCAGCAGTTACATCGTGAACACTGAAGCTTTCTTT.

V is TRBV5-1 and J is TRBJ1-1; tentatively, D is TRBD1 (5 bases). V was clipped by 0 bases and J by 11 bases, with 14 bases between them. Germline V gene lookup returns CDR1 SGHRS and CDR2 YFSETQ. This CDR3 is built from 13 residues. The CDR3 nucleotides are TGCGCCAGCAGCTTGGGACCGCAGGGAATTGCTTTCTTT. It specifies CASSLGPQGIAFF.

The chain's CDR3 is CASSLSTVTTRYRGYEQYF. In nucleotides, the CDR3 is TGTGCCAGCAGTTTATCAACCGTAACAACAAGATATAGGGGCTACGAGCAGTACTTC. The chain has TRBV27 and TRBJ2-7; D might be TRBD1 (5 bases). V dropped 0 bases and J dropped 3 bases, with 24 bases sitting between them. The V gene's germline CDR1 is MNHEY and CDR2 SMNVEV (reference sequence). This CDR3 spans 19 amino acids.

V is TRBV5-1 and J is TRBJ2-7; D is unresolved. Trimming left V 0 bases short and J 0 bases short, with 7 bases between. The CDR3 runs 14 residues. Germline V gives CDR1 SGHRS, CDR2 YFSETQ. The CDR3 loop reads CASSLEPLSYEQYF. Written as DNA, the CDR3 is TGCGCCAGCAGCTTGGAGCCGCTCTCCTACGAGCAGTACTTC.